A single sample gave rise to the 10 T cell receptor beta chains below, sequenced in a study of cytomegalovirus exposure and HLA in healthy donors. 13 Jbeta primers and 60 Vbeta primers were used for the PCR. TCRdb's copy holds only in-frame clones and misses some; the assay was immunoSEQ multiplex PCR. The sample gives approximately 120,000 clones, around 76% of which show up once; 9.5% to 15% is in the top ten. Material for sequencing was PBMCs. The receptors shown here come from a woman aged 35 to 49 in good health and CMV-seropositive.

A remark on this clone: The identical CDR3 is also encoded by other nucleotide sequences in the sample. This sequence joins TRBV5-1 and TRBJ2-3; D unresolved. The germline V gene encodes CDR1 SGHRS and CDR2 YFSETQ. The V end lost 4 bases, the J end lost 2 bases, and 5 bases lay between the germline ends. This CDR3 has 12 amino acids. As DNA, the CDR3 is TGCGCCAGCAGCCTCTACACAGATACGCAGTATTTT. It yields the protein CASSLYTDTQYF.

The rearrangement uses TRBV5-6 and TRBJ2-3, with 10 bases lining up with TRBD1. Germline V CDR1 and CDR2: SGHDT, YYEEEE. This CDR3 has 15 amino acids. Trimming removed 3 bases from V and 7 bases from J; junction bases left unmatched: 8. The CDR3 nucleotides read TGTGCCAGCAGCTGGGGGACAGGGGTATCAAATACGCAGTATTTT. Residues: CASSWGTGVSNTQYF.

This chain links TRBV6-5 with TRBJ2-7, with 8 bases lining up with TRBD1. The V and J ends lost 6 bases and 0 bases, in that order; junction bases with no gene match: 7. Germline V gene sequence: CDR1 MNHEY, CDR2 SVGAGI. This CDR3 contains 15 residues. The CDR3 DNA is TGTGCCAGCAGACCCGGACAGGGTAGCTCCTACGAGCAGTACTTC. It codes for CASRPGQGSSYEQYF.

V usage is TRBV18 and J usage is TRBJ1-1; D may be TRBD1 (6 bases). V was cut by 2 bases and J by 4 bases, with 8 bases left in between. CDR1 is KGHSH, CDR2 LQKENI, per germline. This CDR3 is built from 13 residues. The CDR3 here is CASSPVQGTEAFF. DNA of the CDR3: TGTGCCAGCTCACCAGTACAGGGCACTGAAGCTTTCTTT. Based on the CDR3 plus reference TRBV18 and TRBJ1-1, the full variable domain is NAGVMQNPRHLVRRRGQEARLRCSPMKGHSHVYWYRQLPEEGLKFMVYLQKENIIDESGMPKERFSAEFPKEGPSILRIQQVVRGDSAAYFCASSPVQGTEAFFGQGTRLTVV.

The sample holds a few counts of this clone. The chain employs TRBV10-3 and TRBJ1-5; 10 nucleotides agree with TRBD1. The junction had 3 bases not matched to a gene; V was cut back by 3 bases and J by 4 bases. CDR1 is ENHRY and CDR2 is SYGVKD in the germline V gene. This CDR3 has 15 residues. The CDR3 bases are TGTGCCATCAGTGAAGGGGACAGGGGTAATCAGCCCCAGCATTTT. Its translation is CAISEGDRGNQPQHF.

This chain uses TRBV4-1 with TRBJ2-5; tentative D call: TRBD2 (6 bases). Trimming took 3 bases from V and 5 from J, leaving 19 bases between them. The germline CDR1 and CDR2 sequences are MGHRA and YSYEKL. The CDR3 has 16 residues. The CDR3 loop is CASSQHPGLGDETQYF. CDR3 in DNA: TGCGCCAGCAGCCAGCATCCGGGACTTGGAGATGAGACCCAGTACTTC.

This rearrangement joins TRBV11-2 to TRBJ1-5, with D perhaps matching TRBD1 (5 bases). This CDR3 has 15 residues. Trimming shortened V by 0 bases and J by 4 bases, and 10 bases separated the two germline ends. CDR1 and CDR2 from the germline V gene are SGHAT and FQNNGV. The CDR3 DNA sequence: TGTGCCAGCAGCTTAGAGTCGGGGGGAAATCAGCCCCAGCATTTT. Its protein product is CASSLESGGNQPQHF.

This clone has just a few counts. The rearrangement joins TRBV14 to TRBJ1-3; the D gene is possibly TRBD1 (5 bases). V was shortened by 3 bases and J by 4 bases, with 13 bases between the two germline ends. CDR1 and CDR2 from the germline V gene are SGHDN and FVKESK. The CDR3 is 15 residues long. The CDR3 here is CASSHGATGGNTIYF. Written as DNA, the CDR3 is TGTGCCAGCAGCCATGGGGCTACTGGCGGAAACACCATATATTTT. The variable domain in full, with the rest retrieved from reference TRBV14 and TRBJ1-3, is EAGVTQFPSHSVIEKGQTVTLRCDPISGHDNLYWYRRVMGKEIKFLLHFVKESKQDESGMPNNRFLAERTGGTYSTLKVQPAELEDSGVYFCASSHGATGGNTIYFGEGSWLTVV.

V usage is TRBV6-5 and J usage is TRBJ1-3; D remains unclear. The CDR3 sequence is 15 residues long. The V end was cut by 2 bases, the J end by 4 bases, with 12 bases between. The germline V gene has CDR1 MNHEY and CDR2 SVGAGI. CDR3 bases: TGTGCCAGCAGTTACGAAAGGTCGGGAGGAAACACCATATATTTT. This sequence encodes CASSYERSGGNTIYF.

The CDR3 reads CASSSYRAEKLFF. The CDR3 DNA reads as TGTGCCAGCAGTTCGTACAGGGCGGAAAAACTGTTTTTT. The chain recombines TRBV6-5 with TRBJ1-4; TRBD1 might be the D (6 bases). This CDR3 has 13 residues. Germline assignment: CDR1 MNHEY and CDR2 SVGAGI. V dropped 4 bases and J dropped 8 bases, with 11 bases sitting between them.